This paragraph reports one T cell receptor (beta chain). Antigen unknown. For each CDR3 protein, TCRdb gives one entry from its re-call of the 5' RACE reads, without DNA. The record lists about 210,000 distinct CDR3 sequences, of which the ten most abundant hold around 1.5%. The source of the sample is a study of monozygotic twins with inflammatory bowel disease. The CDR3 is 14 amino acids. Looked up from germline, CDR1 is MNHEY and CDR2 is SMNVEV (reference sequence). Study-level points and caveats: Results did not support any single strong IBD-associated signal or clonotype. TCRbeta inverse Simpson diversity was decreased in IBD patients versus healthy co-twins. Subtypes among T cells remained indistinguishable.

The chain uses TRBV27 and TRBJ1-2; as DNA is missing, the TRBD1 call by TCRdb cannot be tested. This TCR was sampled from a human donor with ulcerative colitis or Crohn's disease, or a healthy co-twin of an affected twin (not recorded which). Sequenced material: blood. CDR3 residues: CASRLRGGKEGYTF.